What follows are 31 T cell receptor beta chains derived from one specimen sequenced in a study of metastatic and nonmetastatic thyroid tumors. None of the patients had undergone any treatment ahead of thyroid surgery. TCRdb ran MiXCR on the PCR reads. The sample contains roughly 29,000 clones, about a quarter of which appear only once. Material: blood. The receptors shown here come from a female donor with papillary thyroid cancer or a benign thyroid nodule (not recorded which). Some clones in this sample may be carry-over from other donors' samples.

By share of the sample, this clone is medium-sized (0.01 to 0.1%). The genes are TRBV30 and TRBJ2-7; 8 positions match TRBD1. V was clipped by 2 bases and J by 3 bases; unmatched bases: 3. This CDR3 region has 13 residues. Germline lookup yields CDR1 GTSNPN and CDR2 SVGIG (reference sequence). This chain's CDR3 is CAWSLQGGYEQYF. CDR3 coding DNA: TGTGCCTGGAGTCTACAGGGGGGCTACGAGCAGTACTTC.

This chain joins TRBV20-1 and TRBJ1-1, with D hard to call. CDR3 length: 11 residues. V was clipped by 8 bases and J by 11 bases, with 18 bases between them. Germline CDR1 DFQATT, CDR2 SNEGSKA (reference sequence). CDR3 bases: TGCAGTTTTCCAAGTCCACCCGAGGCTTTCTTT. Amino acid sequence: CSFPSPPEAFF.

This clone was observed a single time. The junction differs from germline at one of its ends, possibly a read error. The V and J genes are TRBV20-1 and TRBJ1-5, with 7 nucleotides matching TRBD1. Germline CDR1 and CDR2: DFQATT and SNEGSKA (reference sequence). The CDR3 consists of 13 residues. For the CDR3, the DNA is TGCAGTACTGCGGACAGGCCAAATCAGCCCCAGAATTTT. Translation gives CSTADRPNQPQNF.

This clone was detected many times. CDR3 nucleotides: TGTGCCACCAGCAAGGATAGGGTGTGGCAAGAGACCCAGTACTTC. It yields the protein CATSKDRVWQETQYF. The chain has TRBV15 and TRBJ2-5; no clear D gene. Trimming pared 4 bases from V and 2 bases from J, leaving 14 bases between. The CDR3 contains 15 residues. Germline CDR1 reads LNHNV; CDR2 reads YYDKDF (reference sequence).

In this sample, this clone turned up a few times. The chain has TRBV6-1 and TRBJ2-7; D gene ambiguous. V was shortened by 5 bases and J by 2 bases, with 10 bases between the two germline ends. The CDR3 is made up of 13 amino acids. CDR1 MNHNS and CDR2 SASEGT come from the germline V gene. The CDR3 DNA reads TGTGCCAGCAGTCCCAGTTATCCCTACGAGCAGTACTTC. Its translation: CASSPSYPYEQYF.

This clone was picked up many times. A much larger clone lies one base from this, so it may be a read error. The same CDR3 also results from other DNA sequences found in this sample. This chain joins TRBV30 and TRBJ1-2, with TRBD1 as a possible D gene (5 bases). Germline V gives CDR1 GTSNPN, CDR2 SVGIG (reference sequence). V lost 7 bases and J 8 bases, leaving 11 bases between the germline ends. This CDR3 comprises 10 residues. The CDR3 nucleotides are TGTGCCTCAACGAACAGGGGCTACACCTTC. Its translation is CASTNRGYTF.

About this clone itself: Being one base from a much bigger clone, this may be a read error. The chain recombines TRBV4-2 with TRBJ2-3; 7 bases line up with TRBD2. The CDR3 contains 15 residues. The V gene's germline CDR1 is LGHNA and CDR2 YNFKEQ. Trimming removed 2 bases from V and 2 bases from J; junction bases left unmatched: 4. The CDR3 loop is CASSQTSVITDTQYF. The CDR3 region has the DNA TGTGCCAGCAGCCAAACTAGCGTTATCACAGATACGCAGTATTTT.

This clone occurred many times. V and J are TRBV30 and TRBJ1-1, with D unresolved. CDR1 and CDR2 (germline): GTSNPN, SVGIG (reference sequence). V was trimmed by 0 bases and J by 8 bases, leaving 7 bases between them. This CDR3 is built from 11 residues. The DNA for the CDR3 is TGTGCCTGGAGTGTGAGCACCGAAGCTTTCTTT. It is translated as CAWSVSTEAFF.

V gene TRBV7-3 combines with J gene TRBJ2-3; D possibly corresponds to TRBD1 (7 bases). The V and J ends lost 6 bases and 4 bases respectively, with 20 bases between them. The CDR3 consists of 16 residues. Looked up from germline, CDR1 is SGHTA and CDR2 is FQGTGA. The CDR3 region has the DNA TGTGCCAGCAGTAAGGGGGCGGGATGGAGGGCAGATACGCAGTATTTT. Encoded protein: CASSKGAGWRADTQYF.

Details on this clone: A junction boundary mismatches the germline segment, possibly from a read error. The V gene is TRBV5-1, the J gene TRBJ2-2, with D tentatively TRBD1 (7 bases). The CDR3 extends over 15 amino acids. Per germline, CDR1 SGHRS and CDR2 YFSETQ. The CDR3 bases are TGCGCCAGCTGCTTGGACAGGAGGGTGACCGGGGAGCTGTTGTTT. This sequence encodes CASCLDRRVTGELLF.

This clone showed up many times. This chain connects TRBV7-2 to TRBJ2-3, with D perhaps matching TRBD2 (5 bases). CDR3 size: 17 residues. Germline CDR1 is SGHTA and CDR2 is FQGNSA. The germline V and J ends were trimmed by 1 base and 2 bases, with 16 bases remaining between them. The CDR3 loop is CASSLVPRLTYTDTQYF. CDR3 in DNA: TGTGCCAGCAGCTTAGTCCCGCGACTAACCTACACAGATACGCAGTATTTT.

This clone showed up many times. The chain uses TRBV6-1 and TRBJ1-4; a possible D gene is TRBD1 (6 bases). Germline-derived CDR1 and CDR2 are MNHNS and SASEGT. Trimming cost V 9 bases and J 10 bases, with 12 bases left between them. CDR3 length: 11 amino acids. Here the CDR3 reads CARGRGAKLFF. As DNA, the CDR3 is TGTGCCAGGGGCAGGGGAGCAAAACTGTTTTTT.

Many counts were recorded for this clone. This rearrangement joins TRBV29-1 to TRBJ2-2; 9 positions match TRBD1. J lost 7 bases, V lost 3 bases, and 0 bases had no gene match. CDR3 length equals 12 residues. Germline assignment: CDR1 SQVTM and CDR2 ANQGSEA. Written as DNA, the CDR3 is TGCAGCGTTGAGACAGGGGGCGGGGAGCTGTTTTTT. Protein product: CSVETGGGELFF.

At least ten counts were recorded for this clone. The gene calls are TRBV11-1 and TRBJ2-1, with 8 bases aligning to TRBD2. The germline CDR1 and CDR2 sequences are SGHAT and FQDESV (reference sequence). The length of the CDR3 is 16 residues. V shed 1 base, J shed 5 bases, and the junction held 7 bases outside the gene matches. The CDR3 here is CASSLGGSGIDNEQFF. CDR3 in DNA: TGTGCCAGCAGCTTAGGGGGTAGCGGGATCGACAATGAGCAGTTCTTC.

In this sample, this clone is medium-sized. The chain is built from TRBV6-1 and TRBJ2-7; 12 bases agree with TRBD1. V lost 7 bases and J lost 5; bases outside the gene matches: 6. Germline V lookup: CDR1 MNHNS, CDR2 SASEGT. This CDR3 contains 14 residues. CDR3 residues: CASKRDRGRDEQYF. The CDR3, as DNA: TGTGCCAGCAAAAGGGACAGGGGGCGGGACGAGCAGTACTTC.

This clone has only a few counts. A read error may account for a junction end that differs from germline. The chain is built from TRBV6-1 and TRBJ2-6; D is perhaps TRBD2 (6 bases). The CDR3 is 15 amino acids. Germline CDR1 MNHNS, CDR2 SASEGT. CDR3 amino acids: CASSEGDSGDNVLTF. DNA for the CDR3: TGTGCCAGCAGTGAGGGGGACTCTGGGGACAACGTCCTGACTTTC.

This clone appeared a few times. As DNA, the CDR3 is TGTGCCAGCAGTTGGCCCGAGCAGTTCTTC. Translating gives CASSWPEQFF. The V call is TRBV6-2 or TRBV6-3, the J call TRBJ2-1; the D is unclear. The CDR3 is made up of 10 amino acids. The V end lost 4 bases, the J end lost 10 bases, and 5 bases lay between the germline ends. Germline V gene lookup returns CDR1 MNHEY and CDR2 SVGEGT.

This clone came up many times. The chain links TRBV4-1 to TRBJ2-1; TRBD2 matches 11 bases. This CDR3 has 20 residues. With V trimmed by 0 bases and J by 2 bases, 12 bases remained unmatched. The germline V gene encodes CDR1 MGHRA and CDR2 YSYEKL. The CDR3: CASSQERVSSGRFTYNEQFF. In nucleotides, the CDR3 is TGCGCCAGCAGCCAAGAGAGGGTATCTAGCGGGAGGTTCACCTACAATGAGCAGTTCTTC.

This clone was observed many times. This chain joins TRBV6-2 or TRBV6-3 and TRBJ2-3, with a tentative D call TRBD2 (7 bases). Germline V CDR1 and CDR2: MNHEY, SVGEGT. The CDR3 totals 14 residues. V was pared by 4 bases and J by 4 bases, with 12 bases between. CDR3 nucleotide sequence: TGTGCCAGCAGTTGGGGAGGGGGGGCAGATACGCAGTATTTT. This sequence encodes CASSWGGGADTQYF.

This clone was counted between two and nine times. This chain links TRBV6-2 or TRBV6-3 with TRBJ2-7; a weak D match, TRBD2 (5 bases). Germline lookup yields CDR1 MNHEY and CDR2 SVGEGT. V was trimmed by 0 bases and J by 3 bases, leaving 15 bases between them. The CDR3 contains 16 residues. As DNA, the CDR3 is TGTGCCAGCAGTTACTCTTCCCGGGGATCGAGCTACGAGCAGTACTTC. This sequence encodes CASSYSSRGSSYEQYF.

Comment on this clone: A read error may produce the germline difference seen at one junction end. This sequence joins TRBV27 and TRBJ1-2; 10 bases line up with TRBD1. The CDR3 is 16 residues long. Germline V gene lookup returns CDR1 MNHEY and CDR2 SMNVEV (reference sequence). The CDR3 loop reads CASSSSGTGDFYGHTF. CDR3 in DNA: TGTGCCAGCAGTTCATCCGGGACAGGGGACTTCTATGGCCACACTTTC.

This clone was observed a few times. V and J are TRBV6-4 and TRBJ2-3; TRBD2 aligns across 7 bases. CDR3 length: 15 residues. Trimming cost V 3 bases and J 2 bases; bases outside gene matches: 5. Germline values: CDR1 MRHNA, CDR2 SNTAGT. The CDR3 loop is CASSEGAGVTDTQYF. The CDR3 DNA sequence: TGTGCCAGCAGTGAGGGTGCGGGAGTCACAGATACGCAGTATTTT.

With regard to this clone: A read error may produce the germline difference seen at one junction end. Other nucleotide sequences from this sample produce the same CDR3. V gene TRBV19 combines with J gene TRBJ1-1, with a possible D match to TRBD1 (5 bases). CDR1 is LNHDA and CDR2 is SQIVND in the germline V gene (reference sequence). There are 15 residues in the CDR3. Written as DNA, the CDR3 is TGTGCCAGTACCTACCGGGACCGAAGGTACACGGAAGCTTTCTTT. It translates to CASTYRDRRYTEAFF.

This clone was observed many times. V gene TRBV27 combines with J gene TRBJ2-1; 13 bases are a match to TRBD2. The CDR3 runs 17 residues. CDR1 and CDR2 from the germline V gene are MNHEY and SMNVEV (reference sequence). V dropped 4 bases and J dropped 10; count of bases not matched to a gene: 13. CDR3 in DNA: TGTGCCAGCAGTTCAGGACTAGCGGGAGTTTGGTACAGAGAGCAGTTCTTC. It translates to CASSSGLAGVWYREQFF.

This clone was counted only a few times. The chain combines TRBV6-1 with TRBJ2-3; D gene uncertain. Germline V lookup: CDR1 MNHNS, CDR2 SASEGT. V dropped 6 bases and J dropped 0 bases, with 13 bases sitting between them. The CDR3 totals 15 residues. The CDR3 sequence: CASSGSGTSTDTQYF. CDR3 DNA sequence: TGTGCCAGCAGCGGATCAGGTACTAGCACAGATACGCAGTATTTT.

This clone is classed as medium-sized. CDR3 in amino acids: CASSDSGTSGPTYEQYF. CDR3 nucleotide sequence: TGCGCCAGCAGTGATTCAGGGACTAGCGGGCCAACCTACGAGCAGTACTTC. This chain links TRBV10-1 with TRBJ2-7; 12 bases align to TRBD2. Germline loops: CDR1 WNHNN, CDR2 SYGVQD (reference sequence). The CDR3 runs to 17 residues. V gave up 3 bases and J gave up 2 bases; unmatched junction bases: 8.

This chain uses TRBV4-2 with TRBJ1-2; D gene uncertain. V was trimmed by 1 base and J by 3 bases, leaving 6 bases between them. The CDR3 spans 13 residues. The germline CDR1 and CDR2 sequences are LGHNA and YNFKEQ. CDR3 nucleotides: TGTGCCAGCAGCCAAGTTAGCGACTATGGCTACACCTTC. Its protein is CASSQVSDYGYTF.

Judged by abundance, this clone is medium-sized. The chain couples TRBV20-1 to TRBJ2-7; 10 bases map to TRBD2. The CDR3 is made up of 16 amino acids. Germline V gives CDR1 DFQATT, CDR2 SNEGSKA (reference sequence). The junction had 13 bases not matched to a gene; V was cut back by 5 bases and J by 3 bases. Here the CDR3 DNA reads TGCAGTGCTGCCCTAGCGAGCGGGAGGGCCTTCTACGAGCAGTACTTC. It yields the protein CSAALASGRAFYEQYF.

V usage is TRBV19 and J usage is TRBJ1-4; D is possibly TRBD1 (6 bases). This CDR3 has 15 residues. The ends were cut back, 4 bases at V and 8 bases at J, with 17 bases in the middle. Germline V gene lookup returns CDR1 LNHDA and CDR2 SQIVND (reference sequence). The CDR3 DNA reads TGTGCCAGTAGTAGTCAACAGGGACGAGGGGAAAAACTGTTTTTT. Protein product: CASSSQQGRGEKLFF.

Relative to its sample, this clone is medium-sized. In DNA, the CDR3 is TGCAGTGCTAGAGATCCTCTCGGGACTACCTACGAGCAGTACTTC. Residues: CSARDPLGTTYEQYF. The chain couples TRBV20-1 to TRBJ2-7; the match to TRBD2 covers 7 bases. Unmatched junction bases numbered 7, after V lost 0 bases and J lost 2 bases. Germline loops: CDR1 DFQATT, CDR2 SNEGSKA (reference sequence). This CDR3 is 15 amino acids long.

The chain recombines TRBV14 with TRBJ2-7; 10 positions match TRBD2. CDR3 length equals 20 residues. CDR1 and CDR2 (germline): SGHDN, FVKESK. V was clipped by 5 bases and J by 0 bases; unmatched bases: 19. CDR3 sequence: CASSTRPALAGVRVSYEQYF. The CDR3 nucleotides read TGTGCCAGCAGCACCCGCCCGGCGCTAGCGGGAGTACGTGTCTCCTACGAGCAGTACTTC.